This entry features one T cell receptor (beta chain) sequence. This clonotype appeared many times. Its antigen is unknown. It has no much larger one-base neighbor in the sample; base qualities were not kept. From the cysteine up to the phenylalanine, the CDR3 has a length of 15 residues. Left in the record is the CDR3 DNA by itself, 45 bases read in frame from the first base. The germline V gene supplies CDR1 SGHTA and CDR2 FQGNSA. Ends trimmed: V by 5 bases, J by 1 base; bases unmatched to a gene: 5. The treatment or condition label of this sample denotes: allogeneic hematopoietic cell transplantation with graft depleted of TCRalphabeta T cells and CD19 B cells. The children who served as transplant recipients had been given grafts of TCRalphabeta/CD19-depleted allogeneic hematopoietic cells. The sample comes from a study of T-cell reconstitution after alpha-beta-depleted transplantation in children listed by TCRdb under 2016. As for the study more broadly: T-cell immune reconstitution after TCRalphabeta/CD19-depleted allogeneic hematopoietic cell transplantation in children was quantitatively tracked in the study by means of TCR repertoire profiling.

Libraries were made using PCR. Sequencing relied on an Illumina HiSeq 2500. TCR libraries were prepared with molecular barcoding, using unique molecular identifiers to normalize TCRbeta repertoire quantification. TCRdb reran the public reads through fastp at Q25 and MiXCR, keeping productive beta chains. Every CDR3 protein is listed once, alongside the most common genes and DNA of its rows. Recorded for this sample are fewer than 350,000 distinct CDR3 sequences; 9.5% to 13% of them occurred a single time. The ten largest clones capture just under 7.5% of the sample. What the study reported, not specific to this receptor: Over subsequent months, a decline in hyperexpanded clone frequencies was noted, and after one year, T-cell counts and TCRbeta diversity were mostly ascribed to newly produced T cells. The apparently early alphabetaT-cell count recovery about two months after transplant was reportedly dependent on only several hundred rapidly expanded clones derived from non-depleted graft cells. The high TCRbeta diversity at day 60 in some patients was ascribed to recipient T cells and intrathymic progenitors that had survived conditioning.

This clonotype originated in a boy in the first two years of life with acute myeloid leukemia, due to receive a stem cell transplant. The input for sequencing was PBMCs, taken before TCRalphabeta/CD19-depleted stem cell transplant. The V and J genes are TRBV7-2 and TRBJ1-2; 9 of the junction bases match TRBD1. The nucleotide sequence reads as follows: TGTGCCAGCAGCCCCCGGACAGGGGATAACTATGGCTACACCTTC. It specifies CASSPRTGDNYGYTF.